The source of this TCR beta chain is a study of blood T cell repertoires in COVID-19. The wider study: COVID-19 samples from acute and convalescent phases originated in the United States, Italy and Spain. T cells, B-cell-depleted T cells, or PBMCs supplied cDNA or gDNA.

This CDR3 is built from 14 residues. J gave up 9 bases and V 0 bases, and 5 bases lay outside the gene matches. Germline V gene data show CDR1 as KGHSH and CDR2 as LQKENI. This clone was detected once. Produced via immunoSEQ multiplex PCR; TCRdb's table is partial and in-frame only. The sample yields 200,000 to 250,000 clones, approximately 87% seen once. The material sequenced was peripheral blood. The sequence came from a woman in her 70s with active or convalescent COVID-19. This chain connects TRBV18 to TRBJ2-1; 7 bases line up with TRBD2. CDR3 protein: CASSPPGLVSEQFF. CDR3 sequence (DNA): TGTGCCAGCTCACCACCCGGACTAGTAAGTGAGCAGTTCTTC.